This TCR beta chain was captured in a study of T cell repertoires in cytomegalovirus infection. About the research overall: Both CMV infection and a matching HLA type were indicated by public TCR beta signatures. General study points: Carriage of CMV together with the relevant HLA was identifiable through cumulative public TCR beta family frequency. In two of eight donors, the top clonotype was HLA-C-restricted CMV-specific.

TCRdb passed the reads through MiXCR, listing each CDR3 protein once. The sample has fewer than 250,000 distinct CDR3 sequences; about 12% are singletons. CDR1 and CDR2 from the germline V gene are SGHVS and FQNEAQ. The V and J ends lost 5 bases and 2 bases respectively, with 9 bases between them. The CDR3 runs 13 residues. This clonotype occurred many times. The antigen is not known. The TCR comes from a human donor in good health (CMV status not recorded). Some clones in this sample may be carry-over from other donors' samples. The chain has TRBV7-8 and TRBJ2-5; no clear D. The sequencing sample was made of PBMCs. CDR3 in amino acids: CASSTRLQETQYF. The CDR3 nucleotides read TGTGCCAGCAGCACCAGGCTTCAAGAGACCCAGTACTTC.